This TCR beta chain derives from a study of blood T cell repertoires in COVID-19. About the study: T cells, B-cell-depleted T cells, or PBMCs supplied cDNA or gDNA.

This CDR3 has 14 amino acids. The V gene's germline CDR1 is MGHRA and CDR2 YSYEKL. With V trimmed by 5 bases and J by 4 bases, 4 bases remained unmatched. Using immunoSEQ multiplex PCR, the repertoire was profiled, and TCRdb retains in-frame clones only, with some absent. The sample lists 49,000 or so clones, over 75% occurring once. The genes are TRBV4-1 and TRBJ2-1, with TRBD1 matching over 8 bases. Material for sequencing was peripheral blood. This TCR was recovered from a man aged 45-65 years with active COVID-19. The CDR3 DNA is TGCGCCAGCAGCATCCGACAGGGGTACAATGAGCAGTTCTTC. As protein: CASSIRQGYNEQFF.